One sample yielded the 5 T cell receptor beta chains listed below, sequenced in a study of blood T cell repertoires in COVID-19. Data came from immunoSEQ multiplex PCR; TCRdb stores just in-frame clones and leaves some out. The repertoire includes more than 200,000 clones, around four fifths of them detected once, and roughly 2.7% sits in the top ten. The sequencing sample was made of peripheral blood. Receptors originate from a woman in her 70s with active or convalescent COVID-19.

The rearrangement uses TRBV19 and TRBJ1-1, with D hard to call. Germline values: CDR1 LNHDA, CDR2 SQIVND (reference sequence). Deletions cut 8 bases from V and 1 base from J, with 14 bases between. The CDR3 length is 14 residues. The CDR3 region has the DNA TGTGCCAGTGGTAACTTCCTAAAGAACACTGAAGCTTTCTTT. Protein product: CASGNFLKNTEAFF.

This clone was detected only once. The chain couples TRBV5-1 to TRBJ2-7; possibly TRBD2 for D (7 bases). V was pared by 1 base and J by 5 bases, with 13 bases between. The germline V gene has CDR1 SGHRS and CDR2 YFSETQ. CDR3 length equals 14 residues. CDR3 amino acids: CASSLLRGGDEQYF. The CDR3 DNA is TGCGCCAGCAGCTTGTTAAGGGGGGGCGACGAGCAGTACTTC. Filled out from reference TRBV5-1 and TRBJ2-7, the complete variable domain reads KAGVTQTPRYLIKTRGQQVTLSCSPISGHRSVSWYQQTPGQGLQFLFEYFSETQRNKGNFPGRFSGRQFSNSRSEMNVSTLELGDSALYLCASSLLRGGDEQYFGPGTRLTVT.

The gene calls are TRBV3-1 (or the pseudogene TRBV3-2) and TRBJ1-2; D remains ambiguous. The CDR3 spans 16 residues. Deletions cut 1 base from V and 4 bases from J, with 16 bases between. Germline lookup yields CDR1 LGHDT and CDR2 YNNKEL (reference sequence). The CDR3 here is CASSQGTILAGYGYTF. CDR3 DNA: TGTGCCAGCAGCCAAGGTACGATCTTAGCGGGCTATGGCTACACCTTC.

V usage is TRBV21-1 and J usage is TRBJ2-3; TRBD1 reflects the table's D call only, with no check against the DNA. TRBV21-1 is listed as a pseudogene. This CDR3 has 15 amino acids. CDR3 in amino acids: CASSKGQGEAGTQYF. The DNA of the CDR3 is TGTGCCAGCAGCAAGGGACAGGGGGAAGCCGGTACGCAGTATTTT.

The CDR3 here is CASSVTGTSDTEAFF. CDR3 nucleotide sequence: TGTGCCAGCAGCGTCACGGGGACAAGCGATACTGAAGCTTTCTTT. This chain connects TRBV9 to TRBJ1-1; D perhaps matches TRBD1 (6 bases). V was pared by 2 bases and J by 5 bases, with 16 bases between. Germline-derived CDR1 and CDR2 are SGDLS and YYNGEE. This CDR3 region has 15 residues.